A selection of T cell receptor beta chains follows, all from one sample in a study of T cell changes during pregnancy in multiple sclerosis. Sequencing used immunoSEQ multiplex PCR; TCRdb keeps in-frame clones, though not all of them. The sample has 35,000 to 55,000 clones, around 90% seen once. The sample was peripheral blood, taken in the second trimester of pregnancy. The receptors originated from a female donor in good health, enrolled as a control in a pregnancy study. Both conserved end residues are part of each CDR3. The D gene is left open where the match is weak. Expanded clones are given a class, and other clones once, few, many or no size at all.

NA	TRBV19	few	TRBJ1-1	CASSPRGGAYTEAFF	TGTGCCAGTAGTCCTCGAGGGGGGGCGTACACTGAAGCTTTCTTT
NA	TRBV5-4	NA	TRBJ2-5	CASIGRDQETQYF	TGTGCCAGCATAGGCCGGGACCAAGAGACCCAGTACTTC
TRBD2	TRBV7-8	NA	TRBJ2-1	CASSGPGVAGDNEQFF	TGTGCCAGCAGCGGGCCCGGAGTAGCGGGAGACAATGAGCAGTTCTTC
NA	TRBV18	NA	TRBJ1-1	CASSPPTGFIKDTEAFF	TGTGCCAGCTCCCCCCCTACAGGTTTCATTAAGGACACTGAAGCTTTCTTT
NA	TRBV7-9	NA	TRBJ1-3	CASSSLRGRTGNTIYF	TGTGCCAGCAGCTCCCTCCGGGGGAGGACTGGAAACACCATATATTTT
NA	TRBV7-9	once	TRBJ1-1	CASTLGTGNTEAFF	TGTGCCAGCACCCTAGGCACGGGGAACACTGAAGCTTTCTTT
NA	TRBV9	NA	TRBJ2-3	CASSVDSSLPDTQYF	TGTGCCAGCAGCGTAGACTCCTCCCTCCCAGATACGCAGTATTTT
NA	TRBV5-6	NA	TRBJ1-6	CASGRNSPLHF	TGTGCCAGCGGCCGCAATTCACCCCTCCACTTT
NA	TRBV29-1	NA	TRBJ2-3	CSDAWGRTDTQYF	TGCAGCGACGCCTGGGGGAGGACAGATACGCAGTATTTT
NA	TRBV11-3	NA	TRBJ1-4	CASSYGGVSNEKLFF	TGTGCCAGCAGCTATGGGGGCGTATCTAATGAAAAACTGTTTTTT
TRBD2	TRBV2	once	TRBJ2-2	CASTRTSGGLVSTGELFF	TGTGCCAGCACCAGGACTAGCGGGGGGTTAGTGTCCACCGGGGAGCTGTTTTTT
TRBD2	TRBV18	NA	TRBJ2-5	CASSPPGGGQETQYF	TGTGCCAGCTCACCACCTGGCGGGGGGCAAGAGACCCAGTACTTC
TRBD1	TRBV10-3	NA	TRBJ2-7	CAISGTGGSYEQYF	TGTGCCATCTCCGGGACAGGGGGTTCCTACGAGCAGTACTTC
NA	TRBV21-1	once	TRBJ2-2	CASSKGVTNTGELFF	TGTGCCAGCAGCAAAGGTGTTACGAACACCGGGGAGCTGTTTTTT
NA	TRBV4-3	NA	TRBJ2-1	CASSQEAGEQFF	TGCGCCAGCAGCCAAGAAGCGGGTGAGCAGTTCTTC
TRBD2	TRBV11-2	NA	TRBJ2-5	CASSSGLAGLGTQYF	TGTGCCAGCAGCTCGGGACTAGCGGGGTTGGGGACCCAGTACTTC
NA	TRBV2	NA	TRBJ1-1	CASSELGPNTEAFF	TGTGCCAGCAGTGAACTAGGTCCTAACACTGAAGCTTTCTTT
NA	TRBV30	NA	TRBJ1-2	CAWSLHRAPGYTF	TGTGCCTGGAGTCTCCACAGGGCTCCTGGCTACACCTTC
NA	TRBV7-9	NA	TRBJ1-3	CASSLADSLSGNTIYF	TGTGCCAGCAGCTTAGCTGACAGCCTCTCTGGAAACACCATATATTTT
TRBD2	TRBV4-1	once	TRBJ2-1	CASSQVGLAGAGQHNEQFF	TGCGCCAGCAGCCAAGTTGGGCTAGCGGGGGCGGGGCAACACAATGAGCAGTTCTTC
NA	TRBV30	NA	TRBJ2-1	CAWNSGFYNEQFF	TGTGCCTGGAATTCGGGGTTCTACAATGAGCAGTTCTTC
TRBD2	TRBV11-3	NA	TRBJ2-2	CASSPSGGTGELFF	TGTGCCAGCAGCCCTAGCGGGGGCACCGGGGAGCTGTTTTTT
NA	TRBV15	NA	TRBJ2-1	CATSRGQNSYNEQFF	TGTGCCACCAGCAGAGGACAGAACTCCTACAATGAGCAGTTCTTC
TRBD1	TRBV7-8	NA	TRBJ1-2	CASSLDFPGTEYGYTF	TGTGCCAGCAGCTTAGATTTTCCCGGGACAGAGTATGGCTACACCTTC
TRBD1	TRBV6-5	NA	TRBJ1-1	CASTTPGQGAGAFF	TGTGCCAGCACGACCCCGGGACAGGGGGCCGGCGCTTTCTTT
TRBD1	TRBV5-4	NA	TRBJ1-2	CASSSEGLGDSYGYTF	TGTGCCAGCAGCTCGGAAGGACTTGGGGACAGCTATGGCTACACCTTC
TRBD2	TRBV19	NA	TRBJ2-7	CASSIGVAGVHEQYF	TGTGCCAGTAGTATTGGGGTAGCGGGAGTCCACGAGCAGTACTTC
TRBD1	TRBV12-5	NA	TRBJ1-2	CASAPRAGGDYGYTF	TGTGCTAGTGCCCCGAGGGCAGGGGGCGACTATGGCTACACCTTC
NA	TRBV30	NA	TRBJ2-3	CARGGPTRTDTQYF	TGTGCCAGAGGAGGCCCCACCCGTACAGATACGCAGTATTTT
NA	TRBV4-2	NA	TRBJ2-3	CASSQATGPVADTQYF	TGTGCCAGCAGCCAGGCCACGGGTCCGGTGGCAGATACGCAGTATTTT
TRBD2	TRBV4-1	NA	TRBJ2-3	CASSQGGGNFDTQYF	TGCGCCAGCAGCCAAGGGGGGGGAAATTTCGATACGCAGTATTTT
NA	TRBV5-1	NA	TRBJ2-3	CASSLQGGGSNTQYF	TGCGCCAGCAGCTTGCAGGGTGGTGGATCGAATACGCAGTATTTT
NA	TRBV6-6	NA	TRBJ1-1	CASSPQGDTEAFF	TGTGCCAGCAGTCCACAGGGCGACACTGAAGCTTTCTTT
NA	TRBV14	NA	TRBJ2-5	CASSQGRVWWETQYF	TGTGCCAGCAGCCAAGGCAGGGTCTGGTGGGAGACCCAGTACTTC
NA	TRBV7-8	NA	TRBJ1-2	CASSSGITNYGYTF	TGTGCCAGCAGCTCCGGGATAACTAACTATGGCTACACCTTC
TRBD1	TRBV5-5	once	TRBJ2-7	CASTWDRGPYEQYF	TGTGCCAGCACCTGGGACAGGGGACCCTACGAGCAGTACTTC
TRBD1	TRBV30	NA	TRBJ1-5	CAWRSDRVDQPQHF	TGTGCCTGGAGGTCAGACAGGGTGGATCAGCCCCAGCATTTT
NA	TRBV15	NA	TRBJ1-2	CATSRAGPRGGDGYTF	TGTGCCACCAGCAGAGCGGGACCCCGGGGGGGGGATGGCTACACCTTC
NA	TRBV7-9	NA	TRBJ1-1	CASSLGTGTTNTEAFF	TGTGCCAGCAGCTTAGGAACCGGGACAACGAACACTGAAGCTTTCTTT
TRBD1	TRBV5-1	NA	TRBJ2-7	CASSSPQGIFSYEQYF	TGCGCCAGCAGCTCCCCACAGGGGATCTTCTCCTACGAGCAGTACTTC
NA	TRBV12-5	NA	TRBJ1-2	CASLQSGGGYGYTF	TGTGCTAGCCTCCAATCTGGGGGAGGCTATGGCTACACCTTC
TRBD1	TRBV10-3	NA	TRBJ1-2	CAIGGQAYGYTF	TGTGCCATTGGAGGACAGGCCTATGGCTACACCTTC
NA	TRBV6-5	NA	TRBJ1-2	CASSPQGGGYTF	TGTGCCAGCAGCCCCCAGGGCGGTGGCTACACCTTC